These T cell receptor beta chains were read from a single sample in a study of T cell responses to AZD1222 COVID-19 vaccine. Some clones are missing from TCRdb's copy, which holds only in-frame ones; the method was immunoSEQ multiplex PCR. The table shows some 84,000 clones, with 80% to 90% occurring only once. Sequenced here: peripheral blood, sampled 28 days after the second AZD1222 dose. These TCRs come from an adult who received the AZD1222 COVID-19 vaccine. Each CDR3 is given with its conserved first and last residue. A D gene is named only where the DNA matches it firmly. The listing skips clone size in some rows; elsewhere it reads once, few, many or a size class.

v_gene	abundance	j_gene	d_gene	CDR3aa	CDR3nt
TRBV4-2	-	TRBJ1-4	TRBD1	CASSQVGKRGPEEKLFF	TGTGCCAGCAGCCAAGTGGGGAAGAGGGGGCCCGAAGAAAAACTGTTTTTT
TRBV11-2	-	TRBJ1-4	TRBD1	CASSLWAGTGLATNEKLFF	TGTGCCAGCAGCTTATGGGCCGGGACAGGTCTTGCAACTAATGAAAAACTGTTTTTT
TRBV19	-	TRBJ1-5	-	CASVMGGYNQPQHF	TGTGCCAGTGTAATGGGGGGGTACAATCAGCCCCAGCATTTT
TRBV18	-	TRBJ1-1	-	CASSPGATGNTEAFF	TGTGCCAGCTCACCAGGGGCGACAGGGAACACTGAAGCTTTCTTT
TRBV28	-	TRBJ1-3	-	CASSLRGSGNTIYF	TGTGCCAGCAGTTTGAGGGGCTCTGGAAACACCATATATTTT
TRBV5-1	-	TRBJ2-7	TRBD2	CASSPVAGGGNEQYF	TGCGCCAGCAGCCCGGTAGCGGGAGGAGGCAACGAGCAGTACTTC
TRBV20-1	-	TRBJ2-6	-	CSAGTADVLTF	TGCAGTGCCGGGACGGCTGACGTCCTGACTTTC
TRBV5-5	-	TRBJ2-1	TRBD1	CASRRAGGHEQFF	TGTGCCAGCAGAAGGGCAGGGGGCCATGAGCAGTTCTTC
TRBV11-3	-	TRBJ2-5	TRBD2	CASSPGRSGRLETQYF	TGTGCCAGCAGCCCCGGGCGTAGCGGGAGGCTGGAGACCCAGTACTTC
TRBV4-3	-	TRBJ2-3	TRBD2	CASSQHAGGVVTDTQYF	TGCGCCAGCAGCCAACACGCGGGGGGGGTGGTCACAGATACGCAGTATTTT
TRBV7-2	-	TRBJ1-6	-	CASSLVGPREEHSPLHF	TGTGCCAGCAGCTTAGTCGGTCCCAGGGAGGAACATTCACCCCTCCACTTT
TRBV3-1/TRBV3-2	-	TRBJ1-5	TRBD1	CASSPGGPQPQHF	TGTGCCAGCAGCCCAGGGGGTCCTCAGCCCCAGCATTTT
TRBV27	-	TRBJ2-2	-	CASRANTGELFF	TGTGCCAGCAGAGCAAACACCGGGGAGCTGTTTTTT
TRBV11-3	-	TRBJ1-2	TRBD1	CASSRTGQGGGYTF	TGTGCCAGCAGCCGGACTGGACAGGGGGGCGGCTACACCTTC
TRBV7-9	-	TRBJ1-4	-	CATVRTTNEKLFF	TGTGCCACCGTCAGGACAACTAATGAAAAACTGTTTTTT
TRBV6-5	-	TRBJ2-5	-	CASSNREETQYF	TGTGCCAGCAGCAACAGGGAAGAGACCCAGTACTTC
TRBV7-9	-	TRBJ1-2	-	CASSLAGPTVYGYTF	TGTGCCAGCAGCTTAGCAGGGCCGACGGTCTATGGCTACACCTTC
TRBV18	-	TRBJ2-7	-	CASSRNSGQLLSHEQYF	TGTGCCAGCTCACGCAATTCAGGACAGCTCCTCTCTCACGAGCAGTACTTC
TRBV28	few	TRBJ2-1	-	CASTAGFYNEQFF	TGTGCCAGCACGGCCGGCTTCTACAATGAGCAGTTCTTC
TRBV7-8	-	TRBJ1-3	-	CASSRDIYSGNTIYF	TGTGCCAGCAGCCGGGACATATACTCTGGAAACACCATATATTTT
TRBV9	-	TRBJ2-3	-	CASSVTAGGTDTQYF	TGTGCCAGCAGCGTTACAGCGGGCGGCACAGATACGCAGTATTTT
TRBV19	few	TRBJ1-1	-	CASRTGSKDEAFF	TGTGCCAGTAGGACCGGGAGCAAGGATGAAGCTTTCTTT
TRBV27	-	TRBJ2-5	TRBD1	CASSLSRGSKTQYF	TGTGCCAGCAGTTTGTCCAGGGGGTCGAAGACCCAGTACTTC
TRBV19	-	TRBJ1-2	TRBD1	CASSISGQGAPGYGYTF	TGTGCCAGTAGTATATCAGGACAGGGGGCGCCGGGGTATGGCTACACCTTC
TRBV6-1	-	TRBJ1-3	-	CASSEAYVRVRLYF	TGTGCCAGCAGTGAAGCTTATGTCCGGGTGCGGCTATATTTT
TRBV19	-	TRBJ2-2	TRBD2	CASSTLAGGRSTGELFF	TGTGCCAGTAGTACCCTAGCGGGGGGGCGAAGCACCGGGGAGCTGTTTTTT
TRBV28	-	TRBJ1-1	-	CASSTSGGQAFF	TGTGCCAGCAGTACCAGTGGGGGCCAGGCTTTCTTT
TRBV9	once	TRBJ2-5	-	CASSVDMGMETQYF	TGTGCCAGCAGCGTAGATATGGGTATGGAGACCCAGTACTTC
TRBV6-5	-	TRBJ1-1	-	CASSYSIPGVTEAFF	TGTGCCAGCAGTTACTCGATTCCCGGGGTCACTGAAGCTTTCTTT